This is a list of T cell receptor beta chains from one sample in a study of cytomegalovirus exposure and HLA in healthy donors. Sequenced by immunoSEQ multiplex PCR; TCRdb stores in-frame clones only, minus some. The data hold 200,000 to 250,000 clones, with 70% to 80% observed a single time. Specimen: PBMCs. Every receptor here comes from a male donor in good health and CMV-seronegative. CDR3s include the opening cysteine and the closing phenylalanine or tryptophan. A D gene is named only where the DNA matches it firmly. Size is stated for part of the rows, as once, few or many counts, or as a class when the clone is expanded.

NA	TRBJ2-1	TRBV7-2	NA	TGTGCCAGCAGCACCACTAGCAACCTCAATGAGCAGTTCTTC	CASSTTSNLNEQFF
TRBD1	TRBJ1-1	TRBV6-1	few	TGTGCCAGCAGTGGGGGACAGGGCTCAGGGAACACTGAAGCTTTCTTT	CASSGGQGSGNTEAFF
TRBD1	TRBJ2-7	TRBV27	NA	TGTGCCAGCAGTGTCGGACAGGGAACCTACGAGCAGTACTTC	CASSVGQGTYEQYF
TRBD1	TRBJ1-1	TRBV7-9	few	TGTGCCAGCAGCCTTGATCCACAGGGGTCGCCTTTCTTT	CASSLDPQGSPFF
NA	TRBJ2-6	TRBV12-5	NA	TGTGCTAGTGGTTTGATCACAGGATCCTCTGGGGCCAACGTCCTGACTTTC	CASGLITGSSGANVLTF
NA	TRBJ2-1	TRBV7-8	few	TGTGCCAGCAGCTTAGAGGGCGCCGGGGGGCAGTTCTTC	CASSLEGAGGQFF
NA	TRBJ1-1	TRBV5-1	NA	TGCGCCAGCAGCCGGACAGAGAACACTGAAGCTTTCTTT	CASSRTENTEAFF
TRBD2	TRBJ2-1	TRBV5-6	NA	TGTGCCAGCAGCCGCGGACTAGCGGAGTACAATGAGCAGTTCTTC	CASSRGLAEYNEQFF
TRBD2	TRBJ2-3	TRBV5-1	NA	TGCGCCAGCAGCTTGGCCGTGCTAGCGGTCACAGATACGCAGTATTTT	CASSLAVLAVTDTQYF
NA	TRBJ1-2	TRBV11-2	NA	TGTGCCAGCAGCCCCGCGGGCAGCCACTATGGCTACACCTTC	CASSPAGSHYGYTF
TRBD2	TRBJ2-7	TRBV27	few	TGTGCCAGCTATACTTATAGCGGGAGTCACGAGCAGTACTTC	CASYTYSGSHEQYF
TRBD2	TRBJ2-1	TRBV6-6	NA	TGTGCCAGCAGTTACCGAGCGGGAGGGCCGGCAGATGAGCAGTTCTTC	CASSYRAGGPADEQFF
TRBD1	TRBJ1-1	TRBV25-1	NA	TGTGCCAGCAGTGGGTCAGGGGGAATGAACACTGAAGCTTTCTTT	CASSGSGGMNTEAFF
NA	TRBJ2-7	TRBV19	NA	TGTGCCAGTAGTGGTAGAGTTGCCTACGAGCAGTACTTC	CASSGRVAYEQYF
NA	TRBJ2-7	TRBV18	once	TGTGCCAGCTCACCAGGGTCACAGGCCCCTCGATCCTACGAGCAGTACTTC	CASSPGSQAPRSYEQYF
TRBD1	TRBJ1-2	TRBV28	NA	TGTGCCAGCTACCTTTTCGGACAGGGAATATCTGGCGGCTACACCTTC	CASYLFGQGISGGYTF
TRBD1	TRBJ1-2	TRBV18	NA	TGTGCCAGCTCACCTCCCATTCCGGGACAGGGGGCGCGGCCCGCTGGCTACACCTTC	CASSPPIPGQGARPAGYTF
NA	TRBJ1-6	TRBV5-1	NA	TGCGCCAGTGGGGATTCCGGACACCTCGATTCACCCCTCCACTTT	CASGDSGHLDSPLHF
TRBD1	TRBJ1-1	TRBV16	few	TGTGCCAGCAGCCAATCGACAGGGGCTGGCACTGAAGCTTTCTTT	CASSQSTGAGTEAFF
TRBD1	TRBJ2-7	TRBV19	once	TGTGCCAGTAGTATCGACTCCGGGACAGGGGGCTACGAGCAGTACTTC	CASSIDSGTGGYEQYF
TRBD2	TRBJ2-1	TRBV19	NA	TGTGCCAGTAGTATCTCCCCTAGCGGGAGGAGACCTTACAATGAGCAGTTCTTC	CASSISPSGRRPYNEQFF
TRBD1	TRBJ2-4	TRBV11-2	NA	TGTGCCAGCAGCCTACAGGGGGCGAACATTCAGTACTTC	CASSLQGANIQYF
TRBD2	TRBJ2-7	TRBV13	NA	TGTGCCAGCAGCCTCGGACTAGCGGGAGGACAAATCTACGAGCAGTACTTC	CASSLGLAGGQIYEQYF
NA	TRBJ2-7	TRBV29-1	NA	TGCAGCGTTGACAGGGTCGGCGAGCAGTACTTC	CSVDRVGEQYF
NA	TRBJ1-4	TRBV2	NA	TGTGCCAGCAGTGGAATGGGAACAGGTGAAAAACTGTTTTTT	CASSGMGTGEKLFF
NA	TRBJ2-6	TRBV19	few	TGTGCCAGTAGTATAGTAGGGGGGGCTGGGGCCAACGTCCTGACTTTC	CASSIVGGAGANVLTF
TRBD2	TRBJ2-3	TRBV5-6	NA	TGTGCCAGCAGCAGGGAGGGCACCAGCACAGATACGCAGTATTTT	CASSREGTSTDTQYF
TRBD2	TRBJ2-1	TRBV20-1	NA	TGCAGTGCTACTAGCGGGATGGGGCAGTTCTTC	CSATSGMGQFF
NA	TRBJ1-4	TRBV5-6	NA	TGTGCCAGCAGCTTGAGATCCGGGGTCAATGAAAAACTGTTTTTT	CASSLRSGVNEKLFF
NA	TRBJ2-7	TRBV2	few	TGTGCCAGCAGTGCGCAGGGTTCTGGGTACGAGCAGTACTTC	CASSAQGSGYEQYF
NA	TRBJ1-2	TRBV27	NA	TGTGCCAGCAGTTGGGCGGGGGACGCCAACTATGGCTACACCTTC	CASSWAGDANYGYTF
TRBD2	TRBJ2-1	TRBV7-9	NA	TGTGCCAGCAGCTTCGCCTCACTAGCGGGGAGCTCCTACAATGAGCAGTTCTTC	CASSFASLAGSSYNEQFF
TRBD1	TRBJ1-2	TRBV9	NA	TGTGCCAGCAGCTCACGGACAGGGGTTAACTATGGCTACACCTTC	CASSSRTGVNYGYTF
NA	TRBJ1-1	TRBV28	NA	TGTGCCAGCAGGGGAAACGGACTAAACACTGAAGCTTTCTTT	CASRGNGLNTEAFF
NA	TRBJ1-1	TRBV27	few	TGTGCCAGCAGTTTGGTCAGGGGACTGAACACTGAAGCTTTCTTT	CASSLVRGLNTEAFF
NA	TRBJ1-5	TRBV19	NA	TGTGCCAGCAGACAGGGCAATCAGCCCCAGCATTTT	CASRQGNQPQHF
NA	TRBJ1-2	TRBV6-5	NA	TGTGCCAGCAGTTCTCCCTACGGTAACTATGGCTACACCTTC	CASSSPYGNYGYTF
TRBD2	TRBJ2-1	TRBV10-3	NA	TGTGCCATCAGCTCTGGGACTAAGCAGTTCTTC	CAISSGTKQFF
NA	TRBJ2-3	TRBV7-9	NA	TGTGCCAGCAGCTCTCGGGTTCGGAGCGGTAATACGCAGTATTTT	CASSSRVRSGNTQYF
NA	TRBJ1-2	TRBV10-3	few	TGTGCCATCAGTGATCGGTCCGGACGGGAGGGCTACACCTTC	CAISDRSGREGYTF
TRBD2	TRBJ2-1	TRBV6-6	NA	TGTGCCAGCAGCCCCGGGACTAGGGTAGGTGGTGAGCAGTTCTTC	CASSPGTRVGGEQFF
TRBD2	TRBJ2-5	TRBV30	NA	TGTGCCTGGGCGGGGGAGGACTACCAAGAGACCCAGTACTTC	CAWAGEDYQETQYF
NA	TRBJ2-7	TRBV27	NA	TGTGCCAGCAGTTTGAAGGGGCGCGAGCAGTACTTC	CASSLKGREQYF
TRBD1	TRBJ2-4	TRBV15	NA	TGTGCCACCAGCAGAGACTTGGGACAGGCCAAAAACATTCAGTACTTC	CATSRDLGQAKNIQYF